Below, 2 T cell receptor beta chains from the same sample are listed, as sequenced in a study of human T cells and chemical hapten exposure. As to time point: patch test 3, about 24 weeks after DPC sensitization. As for treatment: therapeutic diphenylcyclopropenone sensitization with weekly scalp DPC. From the RACE reads, TCRdb called clonotypes with MiXCR, one entry per CDR3 protein. This table holds 100,000 to 120,000 distinct CDR3 sequences, roughly a third found once. This specimen consisted of whole blood, obtained in connection with sensitization to the hapten diphenylcyclopropenone (DPC). The receptors originated from a man aged 40-55 years with alopecia areata. Some clones in this sample may be carry-over from other donors' samples.

This clonotype was detected a few times. The V and J genes are TRBV6-2 or TRBV6-3 and TRBJ2-1; D remains unclear. V was cut by 6 bases and J by 7 bases, with 13 bases left in between. The germline CDR1 and CDR2 sequences are MNHEY and SVGEGT. This CDR3 is 13 amino acids long. This chain's CDR3 is CASSYPPRNEQFF. Here the CDR3 DNA reads TGTGCCAGCAGCTACCCCCCAAGGAATGAGCAGTTCTTC.

V usage is TRBV10-3 and J usage is TRBJ2-3, with D hard to call. The CDR3 loop spans 14 amino acids. V lost 11 bases, J lost 0 bases, and 15 bases lay in between. Per the germline V gene, CDR1 is ENHRY and CDR2 is SYGVKD. In nucleotides, the CDR3 is TGTGCCGGCCGACGGGCGTCGAGCACAGATACGCAGTATTTT. It translates to CAGRRASSTDTQYF.